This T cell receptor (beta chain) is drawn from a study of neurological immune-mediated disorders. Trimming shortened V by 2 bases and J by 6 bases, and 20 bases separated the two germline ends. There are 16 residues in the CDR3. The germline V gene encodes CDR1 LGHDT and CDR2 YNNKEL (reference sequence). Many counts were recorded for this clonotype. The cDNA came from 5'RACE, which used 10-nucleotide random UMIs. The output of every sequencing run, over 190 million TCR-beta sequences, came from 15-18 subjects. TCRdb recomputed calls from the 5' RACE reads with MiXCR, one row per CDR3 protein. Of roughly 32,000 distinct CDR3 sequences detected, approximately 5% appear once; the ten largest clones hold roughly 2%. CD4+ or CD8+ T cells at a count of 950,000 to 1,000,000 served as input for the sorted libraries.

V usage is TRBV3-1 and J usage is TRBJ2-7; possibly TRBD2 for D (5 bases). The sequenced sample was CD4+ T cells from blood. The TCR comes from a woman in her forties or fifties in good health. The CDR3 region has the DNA TGTGCCAGCAGCCAACTAGGTATCGGGGATAACGCCGAGCAGTACTTC. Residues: CASSQLGIGDNAEQYF.